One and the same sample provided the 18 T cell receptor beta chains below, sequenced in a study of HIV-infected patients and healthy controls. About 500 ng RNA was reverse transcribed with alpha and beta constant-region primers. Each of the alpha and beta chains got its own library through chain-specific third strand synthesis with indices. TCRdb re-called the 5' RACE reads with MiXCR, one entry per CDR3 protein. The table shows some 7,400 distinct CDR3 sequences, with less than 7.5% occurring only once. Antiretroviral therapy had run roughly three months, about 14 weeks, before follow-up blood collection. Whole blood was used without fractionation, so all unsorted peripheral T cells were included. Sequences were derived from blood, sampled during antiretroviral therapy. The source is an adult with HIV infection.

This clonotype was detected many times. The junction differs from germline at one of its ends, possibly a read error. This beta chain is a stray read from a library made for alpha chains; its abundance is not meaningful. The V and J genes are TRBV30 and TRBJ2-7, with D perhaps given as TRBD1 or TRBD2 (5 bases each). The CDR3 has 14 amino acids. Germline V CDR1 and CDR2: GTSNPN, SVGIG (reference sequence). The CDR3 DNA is TGTGCCTGGTTCCCAGACAGAGGGGCCTGGGGCCGCCACTTC. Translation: CAWFPDRGAWGRHF. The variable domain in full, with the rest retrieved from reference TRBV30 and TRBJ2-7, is SQTIHQWPATLVQPVGSPLSLECTVEGTSNPNLYWYRQAAGRGLQLLFYSVGIGQISSEVPQNLSASRPQDRQFILSSKKLLLSDSGFYLCAWFPDRGAWGRHFGPGTRLTVT.

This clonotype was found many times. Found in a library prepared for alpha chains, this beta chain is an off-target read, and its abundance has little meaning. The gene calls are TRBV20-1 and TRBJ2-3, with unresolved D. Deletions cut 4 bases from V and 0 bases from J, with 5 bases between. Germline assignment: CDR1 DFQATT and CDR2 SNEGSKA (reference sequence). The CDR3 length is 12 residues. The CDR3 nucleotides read TGCAGTGCTACCTACAGCACAGATACGCAGTATTTT. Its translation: CSATYSTDTQYF.

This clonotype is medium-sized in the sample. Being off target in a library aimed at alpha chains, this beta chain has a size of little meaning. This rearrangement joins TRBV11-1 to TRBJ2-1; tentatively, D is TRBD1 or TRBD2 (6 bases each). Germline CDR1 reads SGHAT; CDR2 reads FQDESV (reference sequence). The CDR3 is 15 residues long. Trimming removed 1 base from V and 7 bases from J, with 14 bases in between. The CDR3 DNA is TGTGCCAGCAGCTTAGGTCCGGGGGCGTCAAATGAGCAGTTCTTC. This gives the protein CASSLGPGASNEQFF.

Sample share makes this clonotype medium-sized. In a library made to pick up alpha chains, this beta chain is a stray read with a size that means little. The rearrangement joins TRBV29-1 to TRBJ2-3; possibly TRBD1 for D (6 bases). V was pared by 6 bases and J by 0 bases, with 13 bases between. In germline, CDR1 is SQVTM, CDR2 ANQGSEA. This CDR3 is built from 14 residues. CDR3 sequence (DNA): TGCAGCGTCCGGGACACGGGTAGCACAGATACGCAGTATTTT. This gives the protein CSVRDTGSTDTQYF.

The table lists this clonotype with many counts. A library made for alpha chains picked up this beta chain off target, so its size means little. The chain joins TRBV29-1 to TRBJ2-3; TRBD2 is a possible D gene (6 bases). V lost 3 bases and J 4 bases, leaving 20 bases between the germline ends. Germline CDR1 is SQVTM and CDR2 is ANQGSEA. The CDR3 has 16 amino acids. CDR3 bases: TGCAGCGTTGATCGCGGGAATACTATGAGGGCAGATACGCAGTATTTT. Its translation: CSVDRGNTMRADTQYF.

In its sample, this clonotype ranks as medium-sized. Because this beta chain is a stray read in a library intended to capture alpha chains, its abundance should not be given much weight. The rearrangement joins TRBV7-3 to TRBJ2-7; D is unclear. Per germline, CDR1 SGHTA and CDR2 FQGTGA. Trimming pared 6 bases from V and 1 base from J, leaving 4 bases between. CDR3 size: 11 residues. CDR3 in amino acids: CASRGSYEQYF. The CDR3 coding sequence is TGTGCCAGCAGGGGATCCTACGAGCAGTACTTC.

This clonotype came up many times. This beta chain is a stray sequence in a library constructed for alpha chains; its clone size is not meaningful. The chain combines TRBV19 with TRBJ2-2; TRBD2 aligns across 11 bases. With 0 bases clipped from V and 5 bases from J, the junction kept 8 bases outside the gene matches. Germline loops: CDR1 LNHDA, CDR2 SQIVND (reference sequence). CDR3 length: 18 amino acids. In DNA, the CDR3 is TGTGCCAGTAGTATAGATGAACTAGCGGGAGAAGGGACCGGGGAGCTGTTTTTT. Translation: CASSIDELAGEGTGELFF.

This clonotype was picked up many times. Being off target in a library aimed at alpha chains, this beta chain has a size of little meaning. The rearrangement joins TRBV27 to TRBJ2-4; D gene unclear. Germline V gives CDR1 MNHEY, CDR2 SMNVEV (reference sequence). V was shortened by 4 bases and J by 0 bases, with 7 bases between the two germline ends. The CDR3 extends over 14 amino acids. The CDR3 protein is CASSSSVAKNIQYF. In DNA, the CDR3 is TGTGCCAGCAGTTCATCAGTAGCCAAAAACATTCAGTACTTC.

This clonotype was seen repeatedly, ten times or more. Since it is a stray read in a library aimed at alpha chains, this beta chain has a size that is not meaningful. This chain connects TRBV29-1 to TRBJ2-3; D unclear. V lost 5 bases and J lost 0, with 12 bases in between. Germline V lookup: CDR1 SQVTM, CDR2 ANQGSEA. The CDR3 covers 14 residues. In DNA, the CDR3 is TGCAGCGTTAACCCCGTGTTAAGCACAGATACGCAGTATTTT. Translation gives CSVNPVLSTDTQYF.

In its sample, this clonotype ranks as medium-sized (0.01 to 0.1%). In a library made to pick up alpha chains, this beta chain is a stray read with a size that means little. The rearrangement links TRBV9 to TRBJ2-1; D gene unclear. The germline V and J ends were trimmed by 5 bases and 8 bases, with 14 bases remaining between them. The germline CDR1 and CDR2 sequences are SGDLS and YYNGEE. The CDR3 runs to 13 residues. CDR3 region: CASSPPSFDEQFF. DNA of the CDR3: TGTGCCAGCAGTCCCCCCTCCTTCGATGAGCAGTTCTTC.

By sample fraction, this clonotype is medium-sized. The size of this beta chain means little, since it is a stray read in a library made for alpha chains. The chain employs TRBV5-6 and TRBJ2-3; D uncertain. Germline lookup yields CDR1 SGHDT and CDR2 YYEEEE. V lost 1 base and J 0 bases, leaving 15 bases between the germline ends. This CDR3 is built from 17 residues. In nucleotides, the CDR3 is TGTGCCAGCAGCTTGATCCGGCAACCTCTGAGCACAGATACGCAGTATTTT. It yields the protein CASSLIRQPLSTDTQYF.

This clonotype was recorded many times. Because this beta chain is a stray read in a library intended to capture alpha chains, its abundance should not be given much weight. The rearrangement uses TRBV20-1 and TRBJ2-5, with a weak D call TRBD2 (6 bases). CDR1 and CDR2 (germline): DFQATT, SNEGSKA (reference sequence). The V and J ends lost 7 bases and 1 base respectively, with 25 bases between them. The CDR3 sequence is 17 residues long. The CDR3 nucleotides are TGCAGTGAAAGGCACGGGGGAGGCTCCGGGCCCCAAGAGACCCAGTACTTC. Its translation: CSERHGGGSGPQETQYF.

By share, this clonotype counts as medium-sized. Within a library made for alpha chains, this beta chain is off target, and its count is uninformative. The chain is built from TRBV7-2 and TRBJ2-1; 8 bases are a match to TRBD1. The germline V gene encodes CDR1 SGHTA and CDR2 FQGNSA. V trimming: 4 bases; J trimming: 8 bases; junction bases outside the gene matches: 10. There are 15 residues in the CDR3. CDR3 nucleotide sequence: TGTGCCAGCAGCTCAGACAGGGGTATCTTGGATGAGCAGTTCTTC. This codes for CASSSDRGILDEQFF.

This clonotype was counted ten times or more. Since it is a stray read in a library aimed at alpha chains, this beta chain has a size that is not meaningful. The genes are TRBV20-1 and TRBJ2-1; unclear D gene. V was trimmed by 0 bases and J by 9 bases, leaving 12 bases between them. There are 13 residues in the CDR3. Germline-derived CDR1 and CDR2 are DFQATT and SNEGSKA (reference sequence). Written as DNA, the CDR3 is TGCAGTGCTAGAGATTTATCGAGTTTTGAGCAGTTCTTC. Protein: CSARDLSSFEQFF.

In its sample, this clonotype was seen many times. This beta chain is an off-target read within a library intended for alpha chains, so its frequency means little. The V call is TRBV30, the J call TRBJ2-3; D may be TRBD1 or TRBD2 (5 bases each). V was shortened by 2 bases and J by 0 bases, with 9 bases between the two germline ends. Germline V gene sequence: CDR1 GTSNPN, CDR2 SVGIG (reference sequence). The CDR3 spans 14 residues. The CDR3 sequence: CAWSRGRSTDTQYF. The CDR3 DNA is TGTGCCTGGAGTCGGGGCCGCAGCACAGATACGCAGTATTTT.

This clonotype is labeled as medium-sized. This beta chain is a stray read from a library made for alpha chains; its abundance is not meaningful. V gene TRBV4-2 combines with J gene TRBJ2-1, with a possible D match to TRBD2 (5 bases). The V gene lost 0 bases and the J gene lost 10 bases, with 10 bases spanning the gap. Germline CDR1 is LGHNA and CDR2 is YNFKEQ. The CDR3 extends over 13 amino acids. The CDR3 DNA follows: TGTGCCAGCAGCCAAGAAAGCCCGGGGGAGCAGTTCTTC. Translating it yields CASSQESPGEQFF.

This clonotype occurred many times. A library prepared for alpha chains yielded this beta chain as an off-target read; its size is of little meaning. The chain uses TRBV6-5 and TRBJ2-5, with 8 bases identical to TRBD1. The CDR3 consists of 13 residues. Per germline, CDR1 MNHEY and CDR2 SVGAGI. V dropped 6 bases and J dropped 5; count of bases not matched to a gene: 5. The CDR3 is CASRGTGGETQYF. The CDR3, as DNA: TGTGCCAGCAGAGGGACAGGAGGGGAGACCCAGTACTTC.

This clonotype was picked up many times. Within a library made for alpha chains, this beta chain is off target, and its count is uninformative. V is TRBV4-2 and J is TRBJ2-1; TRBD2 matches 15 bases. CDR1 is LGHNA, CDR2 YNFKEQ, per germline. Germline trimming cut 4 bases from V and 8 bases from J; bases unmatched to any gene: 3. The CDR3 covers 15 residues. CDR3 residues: CASSPGTSGGYEQFF. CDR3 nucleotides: TGTGCCAGCAGCCCCGGGACTAGCGGGGGGTATGAGCAGTTCTTC.